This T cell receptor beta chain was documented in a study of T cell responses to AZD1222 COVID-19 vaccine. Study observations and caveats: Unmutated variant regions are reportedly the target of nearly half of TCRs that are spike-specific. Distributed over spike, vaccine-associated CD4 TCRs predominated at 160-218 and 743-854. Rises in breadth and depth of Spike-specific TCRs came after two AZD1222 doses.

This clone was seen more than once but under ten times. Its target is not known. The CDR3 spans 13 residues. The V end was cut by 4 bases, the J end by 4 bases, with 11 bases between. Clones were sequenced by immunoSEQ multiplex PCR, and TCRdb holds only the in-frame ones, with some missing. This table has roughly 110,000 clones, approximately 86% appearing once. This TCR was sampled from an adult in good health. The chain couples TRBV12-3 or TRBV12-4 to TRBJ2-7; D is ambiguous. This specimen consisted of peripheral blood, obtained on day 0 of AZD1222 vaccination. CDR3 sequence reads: CASSSPVKYEQYF. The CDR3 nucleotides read TGTGCCAGCAGTTCCCCCGTCAAGTACGAGCAGTACTTC.